What follows are 22 T cell receptor beta chains derived from one specimen sequenced in a study of neurological immune-mediated disorders. Time point given: longitudinal time-point 2. TCRdb itself ran the 5' RACE reads through MiXCR, one entry per CDR3 protein. The profile shows 40,000 to 60,000 distinct CDR3 sequences, around 14% of them singletons. The material sequenced was PBMCs. The source is a male donor with HTLV-1-associated myelopathy (HAM/TSP).

Ten or more counts support this clonotype. This chain links TRBV7-3 with TRBJ2-5; perhaps D is TRBD1 or TRBD2 (6 bases each). V was pared by 3 bases and J by 2 bases, with 10 bases between. Germline assignment: CDR1 SGHTA and CDR2 FQGTGA. The CDR3 contains 14 residues. The CDR3 bases are TGTGCCAGCAGCTTCACAGGGACTCAAGAGACCCAGTACTTC. This codes for CASSFTGTQETQYF.

This clonotype came up many times. CDR3 sequence: CASSFNTGSSGANVLTF. The CDR3 DNA reads as TGCGCCAGCAGCTTTAATACAGGAAGCTCTGGGGCCAACGTCCTGACTTTC. V and J are TRBV5-1 and TRBJ2-6; TRBD1 is a possible D gene (5 bases). CDR1 is SGHRS and CDR2 is YFSETQ in the germline V gene. The CDR3 spans 17 residues. Trimming pared 2 bases from V and 0 bases from J, leaving 12 bases between.

This clonotype was counted many times. This chain joins TRBV4-2 and TRBJ2-5, with 8 bases lining up with TRBD2. Germline CDR1 reads LGHNA; CDR2 reads YNFKEQ. After removal of 4 bases from V and 5 bases from J, the junction contained 12 bases not matched to a gene. This CDR3 region has 16 residues. CDR3 protein: CASSPLIAGFEETQYF. The CDR3 DNA sequence: TGTGCCAGCAGCCCGCTAATAGCGGGGTTCGAGGAGACCCAGTACTTC.

Many counts were recorded for this clonotype. The chain combines TRBV5-1 with TRBJ1-1; 8 bases are shared with TRBD1. The CDR3 contains 14 residues. Germline values: CDR1 SGHRS, CDR2 YFSETQ. Trimming took 2 bases from V and 12 from J; bases not matched to a gene: 12. CDR3 region: CASSFLDRASLPFF. In DNA form, the CDR3 reads TGCGCCAGCAGCTTCCTGGACAGGGCATCTCTACCTTTCTTT.

This clonotype was recorded at least ten times. The chain joins TRBV10-2 to TRBJ1-2, with 9 bases aligning to TRBD1. The germline gives CDR1 WSHSY, CDR2 SAAADI. This CDR3 comprises 13 residues. J was trimmed by 4 bases and V by 7 bases; bases with no gene match: 4. CDR3: CASKLTGGYGYTF. The CDR3 DNA reads as TGCGCCAGCAAGTTGACAGGGGGCTATGGCTACACCTTC.

This clonotype was detected many times. J is TRBJ2-3 and V is TRBV5-4; a possible D gene is TRBD1 (5 bases). Trimming took 3 bases from V and 1 from J, leaving 15 bases between them. The CDR3 has 16 residues. Germline V gene data show CDR1 as SGHNT and CDR2 as YYREEE (reference sequence). CDR3 loop: CASSSGWTIRTDTQYF. In DNA form, the CDR3 reads TGTGCCAGCAGCTCGGGTTGGACAATCCGCACAGATACGCAGTATTTT.

Many counts were recorded for this clonotype. The V call is TRBV4-1, the J call TRBJ1-1, with D possibly being TRBD1 (5 bases). The CDR3 spans 13 residues. Trimming removed 5 bases from V and 4 bases from J, with 11 bases in between. Looked up from germline, CDR1 is MGHRA and CDR2 is YSYEKL. The CDR3, as DNA: TGCGCCAGCAGCGCGGACGGGGGCACTGAAGCTTTCTTT. Its translation is CASSADGGTEAFF.

This clonotype was observed many times. The chain combines TRBV7-2 with TRBJ2-3, with D hard to call. Germline CDR1 is SGHTA and CDR2 is FQGNSA. Trimming pared 5 bases from V and 6 bases from J, leaving 12 bases between. This CDR3 is 13 amino acids long. The CDR3 DNA reads TGTGCCAGCAGCCCCCCTAGTTCTGATACGCAGTATTTT. This codes for CASSPPSSDTQYF.

This clonotype came up many times. The J gene is TRBJ1-1, the V gene TRBV18, with D tentatively TRBD1 (5 bases). Germline V gene lookup returns CDR1 KGHSH and CDR2 LQKENI. Trimming took 3 bases from V and 4 from J, leaving 12 bases between them. The CDR3 spans 14 residues. CDR3 residues: CASSPVKGSTEAFF. The CDR3 nucleotides read TGTGCCAGCTCACCGGTTAAGGGGAGCACTGAAGCTTTCTTT. Together with reference TRBV18 and TRBJ1-1, the CDR3 gives the full variable domain: NAGVMQNPRHLVRRRGQEARLRCSPMKGHSHVYWYRQLPEEGLKFMVYLQKENIIDESGMPKERFSAEFPKEGPSILRIQQVVRGDSAAYFCASSPVKGSTEAFFGQGTRLTVV.

This clonotype was counted at least ten times. V is TRBV12-3 or TRBV12-4 and J is TRBJ1-3; D unclear. CDR3 length: 14 residues. The V end was cut by 1 base, the J end by 2 bases, with 6 bases between. CDR3 sequence (DNA): TGTGCCAGCAGTTTAGGAGGCGCTGGAAACACCATATATTTT. This encodes CASSLGGAGNTIYF.

In its sample, this clonotype was seen many times. The chain employs TRBV20-1 and TRBJ2-3; perhaps TRBD1 as D (5 bases). CDR3 length equals 15 residues. Germline lookup yields CDR1 DFQATT and CDR2 SNEGSKA (reference sequence). V lost 0 bases to trimming and J lost 2 bases, with 12 bases between them. The CDR3 region has the DNA TGCAGTGCTAGAGATTATAGACAGTCCACAGATACGCAGTATTTT. Translation gives CSARDYRQSTDTQYF.

This clonotype was seen ten or more times. V is TRBV20-1 and J is TRBJ2-3, with TRBD2 matching over 13 bases. The CDR3 spans 15 residues. V lost 4 bases, J lost 4 bases, and 5 bases stayed unmatched. The germline CDR1 and CDR2 sequences are DFQATT and SNEGSKA (reference sequence). The CDR3 protein is CSAMGLAGSADTQYF. CDR3 DNA: TGCAGTGCTATGGGACTAGCGGGGAGCGCAGATACGCAGTATTTT.

The chain carries TRBV6-2 or TRBV6-3 and TRBJ1-1; D is uncertain. The CDR3 consists of 13 residues. V was clipped by 5 bases and J by 1 base, with 8 bases between them. The germline V gene has CDR1 MNHEY and CDR2 SVGEGT. The CDR3 coding sequence is TGTGCCAGCAGTAGGCCCCCGAACACTGAAGCTTTCTTT. It yields the protein CASSRPPNTEAFF.

Ten or more counts support this clonotype. The gene calls are TRBV28 and TRBJ2-3; 12 bases agree with TRBD2. The trim removed 5 bases at V and 2 bases at J, leaving 5 bases unmatched. CDR1 is MDHEN and CDR2 is SYDVKM in the germline V gene. The CDR3 length is 16 residues. CDR3 in DNA: TGTGCCAGCAGTGTTACTAGCGGGGGGAACACAGATACGCAGTATTTT. Translated: CASSVTSGGNTDTQYF.

This clonotype was recorded at least ten times. V gene TRBV29-1 combines with J gene TRBJ1-2; D gene unclear. The germline V and J ends were trimmed by 1 base and 8 bases, with 14 bases remaining between them. Germline CDR1 and CDR2: SQVTM and ANQGSEA. This CDR3 is built from 13 residues. The CDR3 loop is CSVEGWRVRGYTF. The CDR3 region has the DNA TGCAGCGTTGAAGGCTGGAGGGTCCGAGGCTACACCTTC.

Many counts were recorded for this clonotype. The chain uses TRBV7-2 and TRBJ2-1, with D possibly matching TRBD1 (6 bases). The CDR3 contains 15 residues. With 5 bases removed from V and 3 bases from J, the gap between germline ends came to 14 bases. Germline CDR1 and CDR2: SGHTA and FQGNSA. The DNA of the CDR3 is TGTGCCAGCAGCCCAGGGGATGGCAACTACAATGAGCAGTTCTTC. Protein: CASSPGDGNYNEQFF. Full variable domain (outside the CDR3, taken from reference TRBV7-2 and TRBJ2-1): GAGVSQSPSNKVTEKGKDVELRCDPISGHTALYWYRQSLGQGLEFLIYFQGNSAPDKSGLPSDRFSAERTGGSVSTLTIQRTQQEDSAVYLCASSPGDGNYNEQFFGPGTRLTVL.

This clonotype was seen many times. One end of the junction varies from germline; a read error may be responsible. The J gene is TRBJ2-1, the V gene TRBV5-6, with TRBD1 as a possible D gene (5 bases). The CDR3 length is 15 residues. Germline V gene data show CDR1 as SGHDT and CDR2 as YYEEEE. Written as DNA, the CDR3 is TGTGCCAGCACCTCGAGAAGACAGAGCCTCAATGTGTTGATCTTC. This encodes CASTSRRQSLNVLIF.

This clonotype turned up a few times. In nucleotides, the CDR3 is TGCAGCGCTCGAACCGGGGAGCTGTTTTTT. The encoded protein is CSARTGELFF. This rearrangement joins TRBV29-1 to TRBJ2-2; no clear D gene. Trimming removed 7 bases at V and 5 bases at J, with 5 bases between. There are 10 residues in the CDR3. In germline, CDR1 is SQVTM, CDR2 ANQGSEA.

This clonotype was counted at least ten times. The rearrangement links TRBV29-1 to TRBJ2-5; 7 bases agree with TRBD1. The V segment lost 4 bases and the J segment 2 bases; nucleotides outside the gene matches: 1. Germline-derived CDR1 and CDR2 are SQVTM and ANQGSEA. CDR3 length equals 12 residues. The CDR3 protein is CSVARGQETQYF. CDR3 nucleotide sequence: TGCAGCGTTGCCAGGGGGCAAGAGACCCAGTACTTC.

At least ten counts were recorded for this clonotype. The chain joins TRBV6-5 to TRBJ1-1; D unresolved. The length of the CDR3 is 14 residues. The germline gives CDR1 MNHEY, CDR2 SVGAGI. V was trimmed by 2 bases and J by 1 base, leaving 8 bases between them. CDR3 in DNA: TGTGCCAGCAGTTACACCCCCTGGAACACTGAAGCTTTCTTT. This codes for CASSYTPWNTEAFF.

Comment on this clonotype: This clone may be a read error of a much larger clone one base away. The V call is TRBV5-5, the J call TRBJ1-5; a weak D match, TRBD1 (5 bases). This CDR3 is 16 amino acids long. CDR1 is SGHKS and CDR2 is YYEKEE in the germline V gene (reference sequence). CDR3 residues: CASSSLGASSNKPQHF. As DNA, the CDR3 is TGTGCCAGCAGCTCCTTAGGGGCTAGTAGCAATAAGCCCCAGCATTTT.

This clonotype was counted at least ten times. The chain carries TRBV5-1 and TRBJ2-7, with D maybe TRBD1 (6 bases). CDR3 size: 15 residues. Germline V gives CDR1 SGHRS, CDR2 YFSETQ. Deletions cut 3 bases from V and 0 bases from J, with 13 bases between. The CDR3 loop is CASSSDRTVSYEQYF. DNA for the CDR3: TGCGCCAGCAGCTCTGATCGGACAGTCTCCTACGAGCAGTACTTC.